These 15 T cell receptor beta chains originate from one sample sequenced in a study of neoadjuvant anti-PD-1 for oral cavity cancer. Clones were sequenced by immunoSEQ multiplex PCR, and TCRdb holds only the in-frame ones, with some missing. The table records about 5,700 clones, around 60% of them present only once. This sample comprised tumor tissue, obtained before nivolumab (anti-PD-1) treatment. The receptors stem from a person aged 40 to 85 with oral cavity squamous cell carcinoma.

This chain joins TRBV10-3 and TRBJ2-1; D uncertain. The CDR3 contains 15 residues. Per the germline V gene, CDR1 is ENHRY and CDR2 is SYGVKD. Trimming cost V 3 bases and J 7 bases, with 16 bases left between them. The CDR3 DNA sequence: TGTGCCATCAGTGACCAGCATGCGGTGGGGAATGAGCAGTTCTTC. This sequence encodes CAISDQHAVGNEQFF.

The chain has TRBV7-9 and TRBJ1-2; D gene ambiguous. Germline CDR1 SEHNR, CDR2 FQNEAQ (reference sequence). This CDR3 contains 13 residues. The V end was cut by 1 base, the J end by 4 bases, with 7 bases between. CDR3 residues: CASSLGGSYGYTF. CDR3 DNA sequence: TGTGCCAGCAGCTTAGGTGGTTCCTATGGCTACACCTTC.

CDR3 sequence: CASSGGSPAAFYEQYF. CDR3 sequence (DNA): TGCGCCAGCAGCGGCGGGAGCCCCGCTGCGTTCTACGAGCAGTACTTC. The rearrangement uses TRBV5-1 and TRBJ2-7, with 7 bases that match TRBD2. Unmatched junction bases numbered 13, after V lost 4 bases and J lost 3 bases. Germline CDR1 is SGHRS and CDR2 is YFSETQ. The CDR3 is 16 amino acids.

The chain uses TRBV27 and TRBJ2-7, with 14 bases identical to TRBD2. The CDR3 length is 14 residues. CDR1 is MNHEY, CDR2 SMNVEV, per germline (reference sequence). Losses at the gene ends were 5 bases for V and 4 bases for J; bases not matched to a gene: 1. The CDR3 DNA is TGTGCCAGCAGTCGGACTAGCGGGGGGTACGAGCAGTACTTC. This codes for CASSRTSGGYEQYF.

This sequence joins TRBV5-1 and TRBJ2-5; 12 bases align to TRBD2. Losses at the gene ends were 0 bases for V and 2 bases for J; bases not matched to a gene: 5. The germline CDR1 and CDR2 sequences are SGHRS and YFSETQ. This CDR3 contains 17 residues. The CDR3 loop is CASSLALAGGPQETQYF. As DNA, the CDR3 is TGCGCCAGCAGCTTGGCCCTAGCGGGAGGGCCTCAAGAGACCCAGTACTTC.

This clone has more than one count but fewer than ten. The chain couples TRBV28 to TRBJ2-7; the D gene could be TRBD1 or TRBD2 (5 bases each). Germline CDR1 MDHEN, CDR2 SYDVKM. Trimming stripped 3 bases from V and 1 base from J, with 10 bases between. The CDR3 sequence is 14 residues long. The CDR3 DNA is TGTGCCAGCAGTTTCATGGGGGAGTCCTACGAGCAGTACTTC. This translates into CASSFMGESYEQYF.

V is TRBV11-3 and J is TRBJ2-7, with 14 bases lining up with TRBD2. Per germline, CDR1 SGHNT and CDR2 YENEEA. This CDR3 comprises 17 residues. The trim removed 5 bases at V and 3 bases at J, leaving 9 bases unmatched. Here the CDR3 reads CASSPGTSGGPLYEQYF. CDR3 DNA: TGTGCCAGCAGCCCCGGGACTAGCGGGGGCCCTCTCTACGAGCAGTACTTC.

V and J are TRBV11-2 and TRBJ1-4; D is unresolved. With 4 bases removed from V and 0 bases from J, the gap between germline ends came to 3 bases. In germline, CDR1 is SGHAT, CDR2 FQNNGV. The CDR3 has 13 residues. CDR3 loop: CASSYSTNEKLFF. CDR3 coding DNA: TGTGCCAGCAGCTATTCAACTAATGAAAAACTGTTTTTT.

The table lists this clone with a few counts. The chain employs TRBV2 and TRBJ1-1, with D unresolved. Germline V lookup: CDR1 SNHLY, CDR2 FYNNEI. V was trimmed by 4 bases and J by 8 bases, leaving 11 bases between them. The CDR3 sequence is 12 residues long. CDR3 in DNA: TGTGCCAGCAGTGGCTTAAGCGTCGAAGCTTTCTTT. Translation: CASSGLSVEAFF.

J is TRBJ1-2 and V is TRBV4-1; D gene uncertain. Germline CDR1 MGHRA, CDR2 YSYEKL. The CDR3 consists of 14 residues. Trimming left V 2 bases short and J 6 bases short, with 13 bases between. The CDR3 loop reads CASSQRSSRHGYTF. The CDR3 nucleotides read TGCGCCAGCAGCCAAAGATCTTCGAGGCATGGCTACACCTTC.

The gene calls are TRBV5-6 and TRBJ1-1, with 9 bases identical to TRBD1. The CDR3 loop spans 16 amino acids. V trimming: 4 bases; J trimming: 1 base; junction bases outside the gene matches: 8. CDR1 and CDR2 from the germline V gene are SGHDT and YYEEEE. In nucleotides, the CDR3 is TGTGCCAGCAGCCAAAACCTGGACAGGGGGAACACTGAAGCTTTCTTT. Residues: CASSQNLDRGNTEAFF.

J is TRBJ2-1 and V is TRBV18, with TRBD1 as a possible D gene (5 bases). Germline CDR1 KGHSH, CDR2 LQKENI. CDR3 length equals 15 residues. The V and J ends lost 6 bases and 0 bases respectively, with 12 bases between them. The CDR3 DNA is TGTGCCAGCTCGACAGCAATCAGCTCCTACAATGAGCAGTTCTTC. Protein sequence: CASSTAISSYNEQFF.

V and J are TRBV7-9 and TRBJ2-2; D remains ambiguous. The CDR3 contains 13 residues. V was clipped by 8 bases and J by 1 base, with 8 bases between them. Germline CDR1 is SEHNR and CDR2 is FQNEAQ (reference sequence). The CDR3 loop reads CASLSLNTGELFF. Here the CDR3 DNA reads TGTGCCAGCCTCAGTCTGAACACCGGGGAGCTGTTTTTT.

The CDR3 nucleotides read TGTGCCAGCAGCACCCAGGGCCTTGGCTTCACTGGAAACACCATATATTTT. It translates to CASSTQGLGFTGNTIYF. The chain has TRBV7-8 and TRBJ1-3, with D tentatively TRBD1 (5 bases). CDR1 and CDR2 from the germline V gene are SGHVS and FQNEAQ. The CDR3 sequence is 17 residues long. The ends were cut back, 5 bases at V and 2 bases at J, with 19 bases in the middle.

The rearrangement joins TRBV5-6 to TRBJ2-3, with D perhaps matching TRBD1 or TRBD2 (5 bases each). The CDR3 extends over 14 amino acids. Germline V gene lookup returns CDR1 SGHDT and CDR2 YYEEEE. Between the trimmed V and J ends, which lost 0 bases and 3 bases, there was a span of 8 bases. The CDR3 here is CASSLDGATDTQYF. In DNA, the CDR3 is TGTGCCAGCAGCTTGGACGGGGCTACAGATACGCAGTATTTT.